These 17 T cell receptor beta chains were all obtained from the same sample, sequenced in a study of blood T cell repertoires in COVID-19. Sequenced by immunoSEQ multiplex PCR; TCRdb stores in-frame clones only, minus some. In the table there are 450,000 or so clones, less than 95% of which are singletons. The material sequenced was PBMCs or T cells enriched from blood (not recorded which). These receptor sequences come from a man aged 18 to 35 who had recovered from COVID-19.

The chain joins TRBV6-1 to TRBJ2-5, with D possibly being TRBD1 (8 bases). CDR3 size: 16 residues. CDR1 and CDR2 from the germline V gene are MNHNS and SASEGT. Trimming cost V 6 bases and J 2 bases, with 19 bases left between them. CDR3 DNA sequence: TGTGCCAGCAGGGAACTCACAGGGGGGGGGCAAGAGACCCAGTACTTC. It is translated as CASRELTGGGQETQYF.

In DNA, the CDR3 is TGTGCCAGCTCAGGACCCGTCTGGACTAGCGGGGGGGCCCGGGAGACCCAGTACTTC. As protein: CASSGPVWTSGGARETQYF. The rearrangement links TRBV18 to TRBJ2-5; 15 bases align to TRBD2. The CDR3 spans 19 residues. Germline CDR1 and CDR2: KGHSH and LQKENI. The junction had 15 bases not matched to a gene; V was cut back by 5 bases and J by 5 bases.

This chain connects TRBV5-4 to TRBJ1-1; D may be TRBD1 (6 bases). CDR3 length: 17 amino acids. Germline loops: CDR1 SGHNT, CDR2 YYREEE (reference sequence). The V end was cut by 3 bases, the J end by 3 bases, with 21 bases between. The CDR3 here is CASSWPGQVGKDTEAFF. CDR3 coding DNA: TGTGCCAGCAGCTGGCCGGGACAAGTAGGGAAGGACACTGAAGCTTTCTTT.

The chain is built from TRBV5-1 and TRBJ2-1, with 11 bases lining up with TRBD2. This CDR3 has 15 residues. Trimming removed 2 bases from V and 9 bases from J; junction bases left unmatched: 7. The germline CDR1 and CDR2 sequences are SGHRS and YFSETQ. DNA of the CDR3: TGCGCCAGCAGCTTCGGGACTAGCGGCCTCATTGAGCAGTTCTTC. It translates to CASSFGTSGLIEQFF.

In nucleotides, the CDR3 is TGTGCCAGCAGCCGAATTAAAGCAGGGGCCCTAGGTGAAGCTTTCTTT. Translation gives CASSRIKAGALGEAFF. The V and J genes are TRBV11-3 and TRBJ1-1; TRBD1 might be the D (6 bases). V was pared by 5 bases and J by 7 bases, with 23 bases between. The CDR3 consists of 16 residues. From germline, CDR1 is SGHNT and CDR2 YENEEA.

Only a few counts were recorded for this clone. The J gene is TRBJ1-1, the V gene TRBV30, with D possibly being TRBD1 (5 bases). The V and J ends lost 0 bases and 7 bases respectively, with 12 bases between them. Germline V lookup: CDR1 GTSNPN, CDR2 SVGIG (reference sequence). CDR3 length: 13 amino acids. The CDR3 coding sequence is TGTGCCTGGAGTGTACCTGGGGCGTTTGAAGCTTTCTTT. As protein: CAWSVPGAFEAFF.

The CDR3 DNA sequence: TGTGCCAGCAGCTTGCGCCTCAGGGACAAAAACATTCAGTACTTC. Its translation: CASSLRLRDKNIQYF. This sequence joins TRBV5-6 and TRBJ2-4; TRBD1 might be the D (5 bases). Germline-derived CDR1 and CDR2 are SGHDT and YYEEEE. The CDR3 totals 15 residues. V was clipped by 1 base and J by 3 bases, with 11 bases between them.

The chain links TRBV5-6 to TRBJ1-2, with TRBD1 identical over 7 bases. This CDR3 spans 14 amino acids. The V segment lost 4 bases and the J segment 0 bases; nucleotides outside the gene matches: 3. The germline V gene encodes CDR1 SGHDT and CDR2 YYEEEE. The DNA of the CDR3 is TGTGCCAGCAGCCCGGGACAGCCTAACTATGGCTACACCTTC. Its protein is CASSPGQPNYGYTF.

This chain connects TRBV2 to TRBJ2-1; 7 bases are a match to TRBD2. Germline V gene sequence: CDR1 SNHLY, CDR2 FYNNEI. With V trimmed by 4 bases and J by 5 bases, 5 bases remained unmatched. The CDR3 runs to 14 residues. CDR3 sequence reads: CASSGEGLHNEQFF. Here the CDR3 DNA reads TGTGCCAGCAGTGGGGAGGGACTCCACAATGAGCAGTTCTTC.

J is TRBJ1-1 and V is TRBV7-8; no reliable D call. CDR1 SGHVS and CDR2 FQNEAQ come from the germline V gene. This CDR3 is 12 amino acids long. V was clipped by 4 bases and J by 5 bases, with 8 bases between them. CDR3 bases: TGTGCCAGCAGCTGGAGTGGGACTGAAGCTTTCTTT. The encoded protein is CASSWSGTEAFF.

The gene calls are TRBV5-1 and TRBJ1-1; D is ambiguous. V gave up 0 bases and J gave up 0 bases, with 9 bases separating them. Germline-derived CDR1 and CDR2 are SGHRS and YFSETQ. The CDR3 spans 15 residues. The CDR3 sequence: CASSLGGSLNTEAFF. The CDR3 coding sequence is TGCGCCAGCAGCTTGGGTGGTAGCTTGAACACTGAAGCTTTCTTT.

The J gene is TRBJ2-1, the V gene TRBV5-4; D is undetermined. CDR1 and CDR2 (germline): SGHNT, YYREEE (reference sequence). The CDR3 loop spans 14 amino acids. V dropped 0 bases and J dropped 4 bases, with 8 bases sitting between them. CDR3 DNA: TGTGCCAGCAGCTTGGTTGGCTTATACAATGAGCAGTTCTTC. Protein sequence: CASSLVGLYNEQFF.

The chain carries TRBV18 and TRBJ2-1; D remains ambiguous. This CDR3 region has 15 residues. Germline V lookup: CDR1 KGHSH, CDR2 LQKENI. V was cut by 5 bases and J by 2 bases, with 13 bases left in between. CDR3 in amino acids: CASSSVTVAYNEQFF. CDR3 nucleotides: TGTGCCAGCTCATCGGTAACTGTTGCCTACAATGAGCAGTTCTTC.

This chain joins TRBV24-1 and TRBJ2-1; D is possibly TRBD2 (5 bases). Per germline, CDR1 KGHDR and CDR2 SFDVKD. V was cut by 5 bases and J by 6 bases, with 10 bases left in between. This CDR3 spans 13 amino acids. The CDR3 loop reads CATSGPSPNEQFF. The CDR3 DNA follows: TGTGCCACCAGTGGTCCTAGCCCCAATGAGCAGTTCTTC.

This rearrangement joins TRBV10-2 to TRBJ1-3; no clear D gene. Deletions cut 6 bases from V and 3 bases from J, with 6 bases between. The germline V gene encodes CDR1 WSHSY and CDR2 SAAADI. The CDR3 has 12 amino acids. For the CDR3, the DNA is TGCGCCAGCAGCCTATATGGAAACACCATATATTTT. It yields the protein CASSLYGNTIYF.

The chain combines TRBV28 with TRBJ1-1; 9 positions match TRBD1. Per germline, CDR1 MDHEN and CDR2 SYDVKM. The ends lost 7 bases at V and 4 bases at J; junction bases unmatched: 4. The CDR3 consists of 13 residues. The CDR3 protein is CASIPGQGTEAFF. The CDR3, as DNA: TGTGCCAGCATCCCGGGACAGGGCACTGAAGCTTTCTTT.

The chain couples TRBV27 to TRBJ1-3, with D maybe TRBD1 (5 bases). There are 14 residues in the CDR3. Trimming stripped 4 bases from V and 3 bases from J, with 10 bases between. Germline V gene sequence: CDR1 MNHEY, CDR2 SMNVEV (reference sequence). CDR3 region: CASSYDRYGNTIYF. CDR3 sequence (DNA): TGTGCCAGCAGTTATGACAGATATGGAAACACCATATATTTT.